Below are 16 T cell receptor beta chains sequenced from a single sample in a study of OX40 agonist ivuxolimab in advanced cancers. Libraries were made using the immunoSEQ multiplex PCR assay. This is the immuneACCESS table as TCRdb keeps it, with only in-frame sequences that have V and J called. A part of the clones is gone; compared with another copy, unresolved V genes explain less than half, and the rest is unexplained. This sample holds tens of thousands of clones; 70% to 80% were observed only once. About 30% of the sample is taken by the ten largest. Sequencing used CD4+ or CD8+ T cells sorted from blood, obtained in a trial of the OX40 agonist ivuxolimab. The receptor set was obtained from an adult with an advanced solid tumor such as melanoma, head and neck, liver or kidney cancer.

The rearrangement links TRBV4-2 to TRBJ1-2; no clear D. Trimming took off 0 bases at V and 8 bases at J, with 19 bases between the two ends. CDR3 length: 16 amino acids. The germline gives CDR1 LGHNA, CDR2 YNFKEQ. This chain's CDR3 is CASSQDLWGIGVGYTF. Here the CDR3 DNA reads TGTGCCAGCAGCCAAGATTTGTGGGGAATCGGGGTGGGCTACACCTTC.

As DNA, the CDR3 is TGTGCCAGCAGCTCAGGACAGGTCTACGAGCAGTACTTC. Protein product: CASSSGQVYEQYF. The chain links TRBV5-6 to TRBJ2-7, with TRBD1 matching 7 bases. J was trimmed by 3 bases and V by 3 bases; bases with no gene match: 3. There are 13 residues in the CDR3. The germline V gene encodes CDR1 SGHDT and CDR2 YYEEEE. The full variable domain, with the rest looked up from reference TRBV5-6 and TRBJ2-7, is DAGVTQSPTHLIKTRGQQVTLRCSPKSGHDTVSWYQQALGQGPQFIFQYYEEEERQRGNFPDRFSGHQFPNYSSELNVNALLLGDSALYLCASSSGQVYEQYFGPGTRLTVT.

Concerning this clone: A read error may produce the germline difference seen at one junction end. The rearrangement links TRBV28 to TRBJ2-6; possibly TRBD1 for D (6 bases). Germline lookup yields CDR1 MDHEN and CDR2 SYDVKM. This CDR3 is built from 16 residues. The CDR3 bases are TGTGCCGGCAGTTTTGGACAGCCCAGTAGGGCCAACGTCCTGACTTTC. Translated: CAGSFGQPSRANVLTF.

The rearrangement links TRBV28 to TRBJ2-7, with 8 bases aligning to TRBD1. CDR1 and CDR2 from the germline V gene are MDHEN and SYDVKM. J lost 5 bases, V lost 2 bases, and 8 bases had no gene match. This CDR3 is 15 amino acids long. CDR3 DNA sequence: TGTGCCAGCAGTTTAATTAGGACAGGGCGGGACGAGCAGTACTTC. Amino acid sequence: CASSLIRTGRDEQYF.

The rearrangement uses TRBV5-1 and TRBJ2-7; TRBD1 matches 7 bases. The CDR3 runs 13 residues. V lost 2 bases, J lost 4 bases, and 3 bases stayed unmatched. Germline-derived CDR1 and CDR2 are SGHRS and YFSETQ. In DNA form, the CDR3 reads TGCGCCAGCAGCTTCCAGGGGGAGTACGAGCAGTACTTC. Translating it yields CASSFQGEYEQYF.

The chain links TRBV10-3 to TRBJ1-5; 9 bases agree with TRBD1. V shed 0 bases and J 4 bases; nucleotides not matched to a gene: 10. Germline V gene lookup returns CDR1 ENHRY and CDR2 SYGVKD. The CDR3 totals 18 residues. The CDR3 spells CAISESSTGGAGNQPQHF. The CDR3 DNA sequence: TGTGCCATCAGTGAGTCGTCAACAGGGGGCGCGGGAAATCAGCCCCAGCATTTT.

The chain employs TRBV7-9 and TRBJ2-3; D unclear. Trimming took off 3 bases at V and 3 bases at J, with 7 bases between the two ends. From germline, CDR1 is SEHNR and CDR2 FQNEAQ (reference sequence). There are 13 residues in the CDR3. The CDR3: CASSFGETDTQYF. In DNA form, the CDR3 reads TGTGCCAGCAGCTTTGGGGAAACAGATACGCAGTATTTT.

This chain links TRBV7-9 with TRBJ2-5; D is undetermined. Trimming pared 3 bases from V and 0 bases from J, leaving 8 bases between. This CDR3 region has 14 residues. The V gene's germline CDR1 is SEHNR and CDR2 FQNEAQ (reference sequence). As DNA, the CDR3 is TGTGCCAGCAGCTTTGTGAGCTACCAAGAGACCCAGTACTTC. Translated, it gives CASSFVSYQETQYF.

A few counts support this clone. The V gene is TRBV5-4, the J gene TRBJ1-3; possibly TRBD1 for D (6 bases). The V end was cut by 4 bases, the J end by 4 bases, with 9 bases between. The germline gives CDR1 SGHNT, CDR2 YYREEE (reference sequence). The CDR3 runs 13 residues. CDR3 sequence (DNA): TGTGCCAGCAGCCCAGGGGACGGAAACACCATATATTTT. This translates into CASSPGDGNTIYF.

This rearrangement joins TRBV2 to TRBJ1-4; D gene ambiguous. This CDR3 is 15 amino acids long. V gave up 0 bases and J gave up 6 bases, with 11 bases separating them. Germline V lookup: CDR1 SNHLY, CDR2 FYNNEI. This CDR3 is CASSEATEYDEKLFF. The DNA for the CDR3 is TGTGCCAGCAGTGAAGCAACGGAGTACGATGAAAAACTGTTTTTT.

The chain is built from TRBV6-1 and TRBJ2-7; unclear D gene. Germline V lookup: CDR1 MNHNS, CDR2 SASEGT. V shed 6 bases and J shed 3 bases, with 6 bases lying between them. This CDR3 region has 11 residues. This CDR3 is CASSPDYEQYF. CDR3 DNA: TGTGCCAGCAGCCCCGACTACGAGCAGTACTTC.

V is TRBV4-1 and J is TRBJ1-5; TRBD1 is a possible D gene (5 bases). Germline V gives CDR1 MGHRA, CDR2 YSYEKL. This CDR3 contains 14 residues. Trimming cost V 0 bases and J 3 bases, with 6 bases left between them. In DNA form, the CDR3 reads TGCGCCAGCAGCCAAGAACAGGCCAATCAGCCCCAGCATTTT. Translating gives CASSQEQANQPQHF.

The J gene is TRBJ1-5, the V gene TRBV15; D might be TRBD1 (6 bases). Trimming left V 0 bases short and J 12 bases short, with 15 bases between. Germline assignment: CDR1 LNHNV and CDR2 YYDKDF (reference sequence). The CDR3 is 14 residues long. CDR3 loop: CATSRDRGLQGQHF. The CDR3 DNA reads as TGTGCCACCAGCAGAGATCGGGGGCTACAGGGCCAGCATTTT.

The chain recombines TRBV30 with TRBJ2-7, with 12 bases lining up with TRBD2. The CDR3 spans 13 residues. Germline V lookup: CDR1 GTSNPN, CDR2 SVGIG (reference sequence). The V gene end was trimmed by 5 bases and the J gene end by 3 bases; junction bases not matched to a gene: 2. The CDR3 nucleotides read TGTGCCTGGGGACTAGCGGGGCACTACGAGCAGTACTTC. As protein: CAWGLAGHYEQYF.

The CDR3 nucleotides are TGTGCCAGTAAGCTTGGCGGGAGCCATGAGCAGTTCTTC. Translating gives CASKLGGSHEQFF. V is TRBV19 and J is TRBJ2-1; 7 bases line up with TRBD2. Trimming cost V 7 bases and J 8 bases; bases outside gene matches: 8. The CDR3 is 13 residues long. Germline assignment: CDR1 LNHDA and CDR2 SQIVND (reference sequence).

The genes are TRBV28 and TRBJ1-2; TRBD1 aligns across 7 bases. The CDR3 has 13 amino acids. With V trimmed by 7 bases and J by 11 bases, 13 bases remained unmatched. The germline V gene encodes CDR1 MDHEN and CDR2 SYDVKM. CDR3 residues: CASISPGQKPYTF. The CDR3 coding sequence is TGTGCCAGCATTAGTCCGGGACAGAAACCGTACACCTTC.